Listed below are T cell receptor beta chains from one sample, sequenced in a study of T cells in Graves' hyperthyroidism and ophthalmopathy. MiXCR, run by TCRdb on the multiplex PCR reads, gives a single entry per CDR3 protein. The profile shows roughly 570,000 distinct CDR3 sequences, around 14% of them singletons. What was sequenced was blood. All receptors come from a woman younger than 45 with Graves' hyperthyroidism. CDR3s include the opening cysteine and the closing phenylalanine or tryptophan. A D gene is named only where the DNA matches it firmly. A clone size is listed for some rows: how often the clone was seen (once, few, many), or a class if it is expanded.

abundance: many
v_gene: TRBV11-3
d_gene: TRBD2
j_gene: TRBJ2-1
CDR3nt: TGTGCCAGCAGCCCTGGCGGGACTAGTAATGAGCAGTTCTTC
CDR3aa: CASSPGGTSNEQFF

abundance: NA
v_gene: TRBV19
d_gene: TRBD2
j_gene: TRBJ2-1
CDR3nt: TGTGCCAGTAGTATCTTAGCGGGACCAAACTACAATGAGCAGTTCTTC
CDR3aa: CASSILAGPNYNEQFF

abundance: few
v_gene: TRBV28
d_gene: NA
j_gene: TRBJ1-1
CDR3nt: TGTGCCAGCACCTCCCCCGGACAGCCTGAAGCTTTCTTT
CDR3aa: CASTSPGQPEAFF

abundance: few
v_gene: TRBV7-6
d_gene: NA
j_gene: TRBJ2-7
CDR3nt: TGTGCCAGCAGCCTTTTCTCGGGACCCTTGGGCGAGCAGTACTTC
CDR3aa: CASSLFSGPLGEQYF

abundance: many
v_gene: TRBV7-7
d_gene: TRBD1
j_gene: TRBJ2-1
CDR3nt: TGTGCCAGCAGCTTATGGACAGGGGGTGATAATGAGCAGTTCTTC
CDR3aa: CASSLWTGGDNEQFF

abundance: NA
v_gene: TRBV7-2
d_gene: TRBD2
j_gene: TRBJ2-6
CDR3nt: TGCGCCAGCAGCTTGGAGGGTAGCGGGTCTTTCTCTGGGGCCAACGTCCTGACTTTC
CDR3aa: CASSLEGSGSFSGANVLTF

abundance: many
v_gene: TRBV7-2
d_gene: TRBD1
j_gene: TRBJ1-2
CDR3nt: TGTGCCAGCAGCCAGGGGGCTGGTTATGGCTACACCTTC
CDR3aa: CASSQGAGYGYTF

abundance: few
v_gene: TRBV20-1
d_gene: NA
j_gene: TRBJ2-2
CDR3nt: TGCAGTGCTAGCTACAGGGCGCGCGGGGAGCTGTTTTTT
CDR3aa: CSASYRARGELFF

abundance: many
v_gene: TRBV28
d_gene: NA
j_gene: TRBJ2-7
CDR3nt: TGTGCCAGCAGTTTTGGGCTGCTCCACGAGCAGTACTTC
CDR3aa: CASSFGLLHEQYF

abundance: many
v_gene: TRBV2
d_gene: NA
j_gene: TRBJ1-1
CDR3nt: TGTGCCAGCGTCCGCACTGAAGCTTTCTTT
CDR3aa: CASVRTEAFF

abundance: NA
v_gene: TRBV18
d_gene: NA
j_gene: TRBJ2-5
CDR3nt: TGTGCCAGCTCACCCAACGACCGAGAGACCCAGTACTTC
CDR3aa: CASSPNDRETQYF

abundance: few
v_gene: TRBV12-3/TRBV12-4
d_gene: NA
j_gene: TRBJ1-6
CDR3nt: TGTGCCAGCAGTCCAATAGGGGTGGGATATTCACCCCTCCACTTT
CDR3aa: CASSPIGVGYSPLHF

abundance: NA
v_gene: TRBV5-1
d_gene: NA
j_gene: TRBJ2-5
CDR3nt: TGCGCCAGCAGCTTGGAGGGGGTCGCAGAGACCCAGTACTTC
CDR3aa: CASSLEGVAETQYF

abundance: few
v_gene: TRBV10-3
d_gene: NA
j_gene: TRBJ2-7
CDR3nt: TGTGCCATCAGTGCCAGGGAGGAGTGGTACGAGCAGTACTTC
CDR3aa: CAISAREEWYEQYF

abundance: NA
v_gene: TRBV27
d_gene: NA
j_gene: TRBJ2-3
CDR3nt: TGTGCCAGCAGTCCTGATAAAACTAACCGGGGCGGCACAGATACGCGGTATTTT
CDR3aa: CASSPDKTNRGGTDTRYF

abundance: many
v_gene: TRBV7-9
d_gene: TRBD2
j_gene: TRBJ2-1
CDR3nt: TGTGCCAGCAGCCCGAGACTAGCGGGAGCTTACAATGAGCAGTTCTTC
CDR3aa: CASSPRLAGAYNEQFF

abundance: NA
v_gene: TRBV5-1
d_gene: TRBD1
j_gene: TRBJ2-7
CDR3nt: TGCGCCAGCAAAAGGGACAGGGGCTACGAGCAGTACTTC
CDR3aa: CASKRDRGYEQYF

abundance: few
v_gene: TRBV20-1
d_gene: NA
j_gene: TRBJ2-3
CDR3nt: TGCAGTGCCGTACCCCCCGGGCTTGCGCAGTATTTT
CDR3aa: CSAVPPGLAQYF

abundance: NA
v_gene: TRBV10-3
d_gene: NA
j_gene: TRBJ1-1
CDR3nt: TGTGCCTCCCTGAACACTGAAGCTTTCTTT
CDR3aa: CASLNTEAFF

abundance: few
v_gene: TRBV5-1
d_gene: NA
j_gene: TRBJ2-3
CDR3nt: TGCGCCAGCAGCATTGAGGTACTGGGGGTATATACGCAGTATTTT
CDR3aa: CASSIEVLGVYTQYF

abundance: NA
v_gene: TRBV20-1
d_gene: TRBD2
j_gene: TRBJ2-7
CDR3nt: TGCAGTGCTCTATTAGCGGGAGGGCTCAGCTCCTACGAGCAGTACTTC
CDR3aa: CSALLAGGLSSYEQYF

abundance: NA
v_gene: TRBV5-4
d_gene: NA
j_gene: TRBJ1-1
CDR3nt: TGTGCCAGCAGCTTGGGGGGGTGGGGGCGTACTGAAGCTTTCTTT
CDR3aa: CASSLGGWGRTEAFF

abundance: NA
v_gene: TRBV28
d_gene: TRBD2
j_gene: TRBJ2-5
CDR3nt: TGTGCCAGCAGTTCAGGCGTCGGACTAGCGGGAGAAGGTGAGACCCAGTACTTC
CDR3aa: CASSSGVGLAGEGETQYF

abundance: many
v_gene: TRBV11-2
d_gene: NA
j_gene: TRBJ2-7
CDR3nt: TGTGCCAGCAGCATCCGGGACGCGATCTACGAGCAGTACTTC
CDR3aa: CASSIRDAIYEQYF

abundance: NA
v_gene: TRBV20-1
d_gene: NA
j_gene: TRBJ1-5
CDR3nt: TGCAGTGCGGGGGGGGTTAATCAGCCCCAGCATTTT
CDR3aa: CSAGGVNQPQHF

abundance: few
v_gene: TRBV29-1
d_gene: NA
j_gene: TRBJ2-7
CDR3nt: TGCAGCGTCCGTCCCGGGGCAGCCTACGAGCAGTACTTC
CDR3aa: CSVRPGAAYEQYF

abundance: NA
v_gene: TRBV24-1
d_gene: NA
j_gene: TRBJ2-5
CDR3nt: TGTGCCACCAGTGATCTAGGGACGCGCCTCGCGGGACAGTACTTC
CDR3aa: CATSDLGTRLAGQYF

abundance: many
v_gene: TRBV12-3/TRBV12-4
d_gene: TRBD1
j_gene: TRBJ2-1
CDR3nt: TGTGCCAGCAGTCCGAAGGACAGGGACCATGAGCAGTTCTTC
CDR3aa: CASSPKDRDHEQFF

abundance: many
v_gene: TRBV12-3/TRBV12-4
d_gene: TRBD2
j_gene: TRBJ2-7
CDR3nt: TGTGCCAGCAGTTTATCCCTAGCGGGACTTTACGAGCAGTACTTC
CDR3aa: CASSLSLAGLYEQYF

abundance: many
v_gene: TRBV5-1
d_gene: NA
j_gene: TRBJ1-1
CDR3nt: TGCGCCAGCAGCTCTCCCAGGGCCACTGAAGCTTTCTTT
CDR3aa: CASSSPRATEAFF

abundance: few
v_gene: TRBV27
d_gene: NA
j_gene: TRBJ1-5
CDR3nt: TGTGCCAGCAGTTTATCTCCGGTTCAGCCCCAGCATTTT
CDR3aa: CASSLSPVQPQHF

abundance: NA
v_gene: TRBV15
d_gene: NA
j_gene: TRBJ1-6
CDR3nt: TGTGCCACCAGCAGAGATCTAAATTCACCCCTCCACTTT
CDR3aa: CATSRDLNSPLHF

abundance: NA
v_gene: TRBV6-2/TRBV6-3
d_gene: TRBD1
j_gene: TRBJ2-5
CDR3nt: TGTGCCAGCAGTTACCCCGGACAGGGCCGGGAGACCCAGTACTTC
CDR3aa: CASSYPGQGRETQYF

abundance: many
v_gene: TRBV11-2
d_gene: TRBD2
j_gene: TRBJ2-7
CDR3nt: TGTGCCAGCAGCTTAAGTGGGACTAGTTTCTACGAGCAGTACTTC
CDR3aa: CASSLSGTSFYEQYF

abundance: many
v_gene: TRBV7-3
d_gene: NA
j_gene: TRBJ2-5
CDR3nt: TGTGCCAGCAGCTTAGGGGCAGGGAGAAGGTGGACCCAGTACTTC
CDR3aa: CASSLGAGRRWTQYF

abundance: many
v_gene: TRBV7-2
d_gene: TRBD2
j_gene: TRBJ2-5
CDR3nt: TGTGCCAGCAGCTTGTGGACTAGCTTGACTGCAGAGACCCAGTACTTC
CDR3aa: CASSLWTSLTAETQYF

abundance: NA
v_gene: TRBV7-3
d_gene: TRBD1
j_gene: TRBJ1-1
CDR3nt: TGTGCCAGCAGCCTCACGACAGGGGGCGTCACTGAAGCTTTCTTT
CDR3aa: CASSLTTGGVTEAFF

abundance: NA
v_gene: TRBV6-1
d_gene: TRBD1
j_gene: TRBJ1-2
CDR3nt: TGTGCCAGCAAAGGAGGGACAGGAGAAAACTATGGCTACACCTTC
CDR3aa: CASKGGTGENYGYTF

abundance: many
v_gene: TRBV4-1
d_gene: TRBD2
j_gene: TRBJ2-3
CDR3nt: TGCGCCAGCAGCCAAGATAGCGGGAAGAGCACAGATACGCAGTATTTT
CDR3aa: CASSQDSGKSTDTQYF

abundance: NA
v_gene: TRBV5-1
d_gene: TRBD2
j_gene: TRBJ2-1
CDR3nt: TGCGCCAGCAGCCCCAACGGGGGGGGTTACAATGAGCAGTTCTTC
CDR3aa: CASSPNGGGYNEQFF

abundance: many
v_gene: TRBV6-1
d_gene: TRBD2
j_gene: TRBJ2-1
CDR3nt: TGTGCCAGCAGTGCCCTGACTAGCGGGAGGGCCGGCTACAATGAGCAGTTCTTC
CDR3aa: CASSALTSGRAGYNEQFF

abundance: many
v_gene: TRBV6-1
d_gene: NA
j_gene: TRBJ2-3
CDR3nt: TGTGCCAGCAGCCGGGACCCCGGAGGAAGCACAGATACGCAGTATTTT
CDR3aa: CASSRDPGGSTDTQYF

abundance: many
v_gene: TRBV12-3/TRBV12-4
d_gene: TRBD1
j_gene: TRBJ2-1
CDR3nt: TGTGCCAGCTGCCGGGGACAGGGGCTGGTTAATGAGCAGTTCTTC
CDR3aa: CASCRGQGLVNEQFF

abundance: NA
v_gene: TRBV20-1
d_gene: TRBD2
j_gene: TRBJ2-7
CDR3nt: TGCAGTGCTGGGACTAGCGAGTCCTACGAGCAGTACTTC
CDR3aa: CSAGTSESYEQYF

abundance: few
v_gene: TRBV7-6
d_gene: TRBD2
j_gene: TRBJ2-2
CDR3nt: TGTGCCAGCAGCTTAGCACTAGCGGGAGATGTCTCTATGAACGGGGAGCTGTTTTTT
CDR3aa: CASSLALAGDVSMNGELFF

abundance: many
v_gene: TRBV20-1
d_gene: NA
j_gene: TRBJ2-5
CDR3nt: TGCAGTGCTATAATCCAACCCCAAGAGACCCAGTACTTC
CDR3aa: CSAIIQPQETQYF

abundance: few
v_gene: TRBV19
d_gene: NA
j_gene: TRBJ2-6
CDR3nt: TGTGCCAGCCTCAGGACAGCTGGGGCCAACGTCCTGACTTTC
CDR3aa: CASLRTAGANVLTF

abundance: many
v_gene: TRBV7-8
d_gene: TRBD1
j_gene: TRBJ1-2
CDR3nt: TGTGCCAGCAGCTCCACAGGGGGCTCTGGCTACACCTTC
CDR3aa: CASSSTGGSGYTF

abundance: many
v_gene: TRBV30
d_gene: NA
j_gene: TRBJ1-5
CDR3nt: TGTGCCTGGAGTGCCGGGGGGTTTGGAAGCAATCAGCCCCAGCATTTT
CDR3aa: CAWSAGGFGSNQPQHF

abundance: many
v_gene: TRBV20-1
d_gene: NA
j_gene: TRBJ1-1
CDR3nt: TGCAGTGCTAGTATTACAGGGAGGGTGAGCACTGAAGCTTTCTTT
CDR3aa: CSASITGRVSTEAFF

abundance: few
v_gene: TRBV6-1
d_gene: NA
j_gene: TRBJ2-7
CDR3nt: TGTGCCAGCAGTGAATTGAGGTTGATGGCCGAGCAGTACTTC
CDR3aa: CASSELRLMAEQYF

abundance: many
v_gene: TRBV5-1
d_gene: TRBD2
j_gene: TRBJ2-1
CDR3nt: TGTGCCAGCAGCAGTAGCGGGCCCTCCTACAATGAGCAGTTCTTC
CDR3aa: CASSSSGPSYNEQFF

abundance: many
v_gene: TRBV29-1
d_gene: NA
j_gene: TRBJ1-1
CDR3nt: TGCAGCGTTGAGATGACTGAAGCTTTCTTT
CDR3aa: CSVEMTEAFF